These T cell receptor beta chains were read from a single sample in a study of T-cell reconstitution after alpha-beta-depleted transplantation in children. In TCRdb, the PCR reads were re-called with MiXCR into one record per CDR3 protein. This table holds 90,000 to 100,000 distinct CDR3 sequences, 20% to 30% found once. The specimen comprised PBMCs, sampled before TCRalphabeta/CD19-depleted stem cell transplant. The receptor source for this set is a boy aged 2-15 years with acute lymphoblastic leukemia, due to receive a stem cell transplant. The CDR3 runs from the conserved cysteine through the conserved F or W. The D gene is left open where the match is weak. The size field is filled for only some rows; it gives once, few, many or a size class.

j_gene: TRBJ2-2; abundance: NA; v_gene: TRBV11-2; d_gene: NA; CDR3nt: TGTGCCAGCAGCTTAGATTTAGGATCCGGGGAGCTGTTTTTT; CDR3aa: CASSLDLGSGELFF
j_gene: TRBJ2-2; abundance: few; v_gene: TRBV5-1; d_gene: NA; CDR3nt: TGCGCCAGCAGGCCAGGGAACACCGGGGAGCTGTTTTTT; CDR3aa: CASRPGNTGELFF
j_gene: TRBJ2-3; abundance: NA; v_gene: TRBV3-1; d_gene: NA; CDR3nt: TGTGCCAGCAGCCAAGTCCCCCCGGCCGAGTATTTT; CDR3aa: CASSQVPPAEYF
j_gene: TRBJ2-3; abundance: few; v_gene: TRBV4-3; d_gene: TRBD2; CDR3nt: TGCGCCAGCAGCCAAGCGACGGCGGGAGGGCCAATTTTGGATACGCAGTATTTT; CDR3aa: CASSQATAGGPILDTQYF
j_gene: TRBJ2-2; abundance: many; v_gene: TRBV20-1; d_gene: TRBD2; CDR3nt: TGCAGTGCTAGAGATCTAGCGGAGGACACCGGGGAGCTGTTTTTT; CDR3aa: CSARDLAEDTGELFF
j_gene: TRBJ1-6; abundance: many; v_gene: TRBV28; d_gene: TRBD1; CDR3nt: TGTGCCAGCAGTTTTAAAACCTATCGGACAGGGGCTCGTAATTCACCCCTCCACTTT; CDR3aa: CASSFKTYRTGARNSPLHF
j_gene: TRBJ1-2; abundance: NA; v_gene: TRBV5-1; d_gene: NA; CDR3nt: TGCGCCAGCAGCTTGGGGGACATTTATGGCTACACCTTC; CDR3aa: CASSLGDIYGYTF
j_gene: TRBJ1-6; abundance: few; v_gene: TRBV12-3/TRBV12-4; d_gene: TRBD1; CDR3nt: TGTGCCAGCACCCCACAGGGGTCTAATTCACCCCTCCACTTT; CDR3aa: CASTPQGSNSPLHF
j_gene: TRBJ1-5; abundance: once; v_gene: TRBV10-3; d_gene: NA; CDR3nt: TGTGCCATCAGTGAGTCGGGACATAGAAATCAGCCCCAGCATTTT; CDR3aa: CAISESGHRNQPQHF
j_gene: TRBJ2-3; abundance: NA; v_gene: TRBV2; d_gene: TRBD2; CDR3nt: TGTGCCAGCAGAAAGGCGGGAGCCCCAGATACGCAGTATTTT; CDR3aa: CASRKAGAPDTQYF
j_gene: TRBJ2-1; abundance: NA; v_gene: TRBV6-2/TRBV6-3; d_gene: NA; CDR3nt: TGTGCCAGCACCACCAGGACACTTCTCTCCTACAATGAGCAGTTCTTC; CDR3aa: CASTTRTLLSYNEQFF
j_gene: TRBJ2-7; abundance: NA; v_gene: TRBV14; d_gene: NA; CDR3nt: TGTGCCAGCAGCCAAGATCGAGGGGAGTTAGAAAAGCAGTACTTC; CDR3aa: CASSQDRGELEKQYF
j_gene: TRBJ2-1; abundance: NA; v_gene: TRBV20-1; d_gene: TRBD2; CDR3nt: TGCAGTGCTAAAGTAGCGGGGCCCCAATCCTACAATGAGCAGTTCTTC; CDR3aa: CSAKVAGPQSYNEQFF
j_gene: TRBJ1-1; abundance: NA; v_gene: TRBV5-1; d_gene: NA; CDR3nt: TGCGCCAGCAGCTTCGGGACCATCGACACCGGGATCACTGAAGCTTTCTTT; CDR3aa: CASSFGTIDTGITEAFF
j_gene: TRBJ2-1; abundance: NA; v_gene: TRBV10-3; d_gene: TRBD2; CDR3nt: TGTGCCATCAGTGGAGCGGGAGGGGACTACAATGAGCAGTTCTTC; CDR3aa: CAISGAGGDYNEQFF
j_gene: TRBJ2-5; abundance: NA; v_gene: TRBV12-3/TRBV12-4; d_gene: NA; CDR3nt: TGTGCCAGCAGTTTCCCGGGGGAGGAGACCCAGTACTTC; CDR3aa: CASSFPGEETQYF
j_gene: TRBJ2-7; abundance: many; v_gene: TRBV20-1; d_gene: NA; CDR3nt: TGCAGTGCTACCTTTATGGGGGGACCCTACGAGCAGTACTTC; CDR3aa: CSATFMGGPYEQYF
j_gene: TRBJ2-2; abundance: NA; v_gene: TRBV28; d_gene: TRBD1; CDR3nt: TGTGCCAGCAGTGTAATCGGACAGGGGAGGACCGGGGAGCTGTTTTTT; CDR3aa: CASSVIGQGRTGELFF
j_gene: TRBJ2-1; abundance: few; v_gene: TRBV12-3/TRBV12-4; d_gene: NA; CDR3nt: TGTGCCAGCAGCTCCAGGGGTTCCTACAATGAGCAGTTCTTC; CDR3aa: CASSSRGSYNEQFF
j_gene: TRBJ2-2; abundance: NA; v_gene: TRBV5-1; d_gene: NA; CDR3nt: TGCGCCAGCAGCCCCACCCTAGTATTGGGTGTATCCACCGGGGAGCTGTTTTTT; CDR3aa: CASSPTLVLGVSTGELFF
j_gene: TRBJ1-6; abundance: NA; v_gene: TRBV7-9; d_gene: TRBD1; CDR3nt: TGTGCCAGCAGCCAGAAGACAGGGACCCGGAATTCACCCCTCCACTTT; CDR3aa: CASSQKTGTRNSPLHF
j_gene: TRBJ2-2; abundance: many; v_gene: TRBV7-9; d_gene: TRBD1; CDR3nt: TGTGCCAGCAGCCGGGGACAGGGGAGCACCGGGGAGCTGTTTTTT; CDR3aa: CASSRGQGSTGELFF
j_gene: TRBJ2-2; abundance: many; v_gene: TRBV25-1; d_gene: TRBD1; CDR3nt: TGTGCCAGCAGTGAGGGGGACAGGGACACCGGGGAGCTGTTTTTT; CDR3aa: CASSEGDRDTGELFF
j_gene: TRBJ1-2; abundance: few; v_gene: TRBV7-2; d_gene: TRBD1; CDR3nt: TGTGCCAGCAGCCCGGACAGGGGGAGCTATGGCTACACCTTC; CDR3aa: CASSPDRGSYGYTF
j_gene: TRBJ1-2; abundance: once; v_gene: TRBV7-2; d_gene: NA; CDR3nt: TGTGCCAGCAGCTTACGAAGTTACAAGGCCGCTAACTATGGCTACACCTTC; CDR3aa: CASSLRSYKAANYGYTF
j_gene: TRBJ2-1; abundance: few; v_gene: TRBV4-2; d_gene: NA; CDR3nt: TGTGCCAGCAGCCAAGATTTGCGGGGATCCTACAATGAGCAGTTCTTC; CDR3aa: CASSQDLRGSYNEQFF
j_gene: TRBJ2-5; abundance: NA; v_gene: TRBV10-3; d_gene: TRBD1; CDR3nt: TGTGCCATCAGTGAACCAGGACAGGGTCCGGGGACCCAGTACTTC; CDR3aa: CAISEPGQGPGTQYF
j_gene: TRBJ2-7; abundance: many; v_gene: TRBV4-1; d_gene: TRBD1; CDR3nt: TGCGCCAGCAGCCAAGGGGGGGACAGGGTAACCTACGAGCAGTACTTC; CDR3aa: CASSQGGDRVTYEQYF
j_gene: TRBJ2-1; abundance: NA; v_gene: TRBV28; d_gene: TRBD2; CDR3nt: TGTGCCAGCAGTTTATCGGGGACTAGCGGGAGGCCAGGCGATGAGCAGTTCTTC; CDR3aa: CASSLSGTSGRPGDEQFF
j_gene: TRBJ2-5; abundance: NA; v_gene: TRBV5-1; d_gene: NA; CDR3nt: TGCGCCAGCAGCTTGGAGTTGGAGACCCAGTACTTC; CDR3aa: CASSLELETQYF
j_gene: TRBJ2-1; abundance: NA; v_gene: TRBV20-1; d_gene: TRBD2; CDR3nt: TGCAGTGCTAGAAATGCGGACCTAGCGGAGTATCCCAATGAGCAGTTCTTC; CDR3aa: CSARNADLAEYPNEQFF